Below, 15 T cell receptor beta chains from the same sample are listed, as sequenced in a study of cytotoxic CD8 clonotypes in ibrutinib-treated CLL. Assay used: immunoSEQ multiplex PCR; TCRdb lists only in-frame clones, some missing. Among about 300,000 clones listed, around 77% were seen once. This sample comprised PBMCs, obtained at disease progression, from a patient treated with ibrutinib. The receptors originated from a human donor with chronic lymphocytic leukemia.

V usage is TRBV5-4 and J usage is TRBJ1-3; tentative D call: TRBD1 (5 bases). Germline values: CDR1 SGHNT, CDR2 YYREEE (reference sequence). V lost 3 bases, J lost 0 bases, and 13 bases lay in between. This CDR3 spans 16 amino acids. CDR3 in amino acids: CASSSLGRDSGNTIYF. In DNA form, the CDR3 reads TGTGCCAGCAGCTCTTTAGGCAGGGACTCTGGAAACACCATATATTTT.

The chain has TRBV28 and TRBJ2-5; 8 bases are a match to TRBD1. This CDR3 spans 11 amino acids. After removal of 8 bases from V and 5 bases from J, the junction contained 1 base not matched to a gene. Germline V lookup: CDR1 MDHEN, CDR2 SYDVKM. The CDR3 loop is CASDRGETQYF. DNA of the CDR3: TGTGCCAGCGACAGGGGCGAGACCCAGTACTTC. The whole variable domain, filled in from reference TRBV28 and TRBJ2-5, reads DVKVTQSSRYLVKRTGEKVFLECVQDMDHENMFWYRQDPGLGLRLIYFSYDVKMKEKGDIPEGYSVSREKKERFSLILESASTNQTSMYLCASDRGETQYFGPGTRLLVL.

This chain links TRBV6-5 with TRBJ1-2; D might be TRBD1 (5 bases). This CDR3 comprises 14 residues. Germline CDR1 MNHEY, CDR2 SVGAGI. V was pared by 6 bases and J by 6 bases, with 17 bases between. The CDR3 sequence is CASRTDRVLDGYTF. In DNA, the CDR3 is TGTGCCAGCAGGACCGACAGAGTGCTGGATGGCTACACCTTC.

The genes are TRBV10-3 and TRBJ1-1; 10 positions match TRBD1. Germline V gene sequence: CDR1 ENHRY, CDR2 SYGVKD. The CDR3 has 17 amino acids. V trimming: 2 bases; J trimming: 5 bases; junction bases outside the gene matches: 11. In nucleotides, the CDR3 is TGTGCCATCAGTGAGACGACAGGGGGCGCCGTACGGACTGAAGCTTTCTTT. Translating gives CAISETTGGAVRTEAFF.

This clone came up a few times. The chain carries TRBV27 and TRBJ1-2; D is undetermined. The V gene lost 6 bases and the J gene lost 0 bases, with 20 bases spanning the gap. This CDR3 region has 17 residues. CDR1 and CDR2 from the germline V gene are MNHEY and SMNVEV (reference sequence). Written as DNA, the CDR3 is TGTGCCAGCAGACCACTTGGAGTGGGGATCGCTAACTATGGCTACACCTTC. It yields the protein CASRPLGVGIANYGYTF.

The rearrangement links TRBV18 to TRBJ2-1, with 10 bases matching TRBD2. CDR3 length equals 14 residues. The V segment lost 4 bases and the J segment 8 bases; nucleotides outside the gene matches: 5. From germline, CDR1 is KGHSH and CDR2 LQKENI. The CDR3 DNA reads TGTGCCAGCTCACTAGCTAGCGGGGGCTATGAGCAGTTCTTC. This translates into CASSLASGGYEQFF.

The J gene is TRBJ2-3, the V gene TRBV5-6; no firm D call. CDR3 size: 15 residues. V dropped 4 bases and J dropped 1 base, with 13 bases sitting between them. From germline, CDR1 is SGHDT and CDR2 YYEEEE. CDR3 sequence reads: CASSSYMWGTDTQYF. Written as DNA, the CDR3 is TGTGCCAGCAGCAGCTACATGTGGGGCACAGATACGCAGTATTTT.

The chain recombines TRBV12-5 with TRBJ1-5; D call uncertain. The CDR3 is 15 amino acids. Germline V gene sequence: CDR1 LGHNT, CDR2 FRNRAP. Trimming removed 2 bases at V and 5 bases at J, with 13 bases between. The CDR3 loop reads CASGLTEGADQPQHF. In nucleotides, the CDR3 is TGTGCTAGTGGTTTGACCGAGGGAGCCGATCAGCCCCAGCATTTT.

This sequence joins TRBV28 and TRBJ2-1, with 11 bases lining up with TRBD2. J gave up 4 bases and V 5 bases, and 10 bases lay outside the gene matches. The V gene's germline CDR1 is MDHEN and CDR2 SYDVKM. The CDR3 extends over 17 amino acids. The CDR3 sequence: CASSLWTGTSGYNEQFF. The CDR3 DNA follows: TGTGCCAGCAGTCTTTGGACAGGGACTAGCGGATACAATGAGCAGTTCTTC.

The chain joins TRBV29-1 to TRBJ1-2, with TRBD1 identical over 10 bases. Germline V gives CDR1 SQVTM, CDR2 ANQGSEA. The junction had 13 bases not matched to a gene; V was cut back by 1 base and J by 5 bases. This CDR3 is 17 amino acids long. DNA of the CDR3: TGCAGCGTTGAAGGAACCGGGACAGGGGATCCCTTATATGGCTACACCTTC. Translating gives CSVEGTGTGDPLYGYTF.

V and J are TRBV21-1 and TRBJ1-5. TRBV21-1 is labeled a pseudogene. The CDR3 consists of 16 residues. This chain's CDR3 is CASSERRLRGNQPQHF. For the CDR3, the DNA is TGTGCCAGCAGCGAAAGACGACTCCGGGGGAATCAGCCCCAGCATTTT.

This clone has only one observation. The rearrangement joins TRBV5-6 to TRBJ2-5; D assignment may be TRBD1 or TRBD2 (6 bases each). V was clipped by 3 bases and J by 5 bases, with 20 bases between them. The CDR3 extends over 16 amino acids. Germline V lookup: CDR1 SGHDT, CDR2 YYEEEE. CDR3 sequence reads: CASSSVMGGFEETQYF. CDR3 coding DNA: TGTGCCAGCAGCTCCGTTATGGGGGGCTTCGAGGAGACCCAGTACTTC.

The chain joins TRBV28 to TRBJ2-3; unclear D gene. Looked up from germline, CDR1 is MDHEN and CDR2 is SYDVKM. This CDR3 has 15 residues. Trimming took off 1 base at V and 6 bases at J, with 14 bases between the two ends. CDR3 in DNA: TGTGCCAGCAGTTTATCCGGCCCCCTAGGGGATACGCAGTATTTT. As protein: CASSLSGPLGDTQYF.

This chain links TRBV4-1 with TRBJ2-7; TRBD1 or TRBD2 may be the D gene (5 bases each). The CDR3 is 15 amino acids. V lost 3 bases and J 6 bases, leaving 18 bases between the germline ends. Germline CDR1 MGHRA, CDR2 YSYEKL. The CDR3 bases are TGCGCCAGCAGCCAGGGGGTCCGTGGGGCGGGCGAGCAGTACTTC. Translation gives CASSQGVRGAGEQYF.

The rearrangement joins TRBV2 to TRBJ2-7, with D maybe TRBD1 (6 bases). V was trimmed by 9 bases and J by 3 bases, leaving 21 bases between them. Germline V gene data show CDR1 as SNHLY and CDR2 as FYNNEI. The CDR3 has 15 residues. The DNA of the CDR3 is TGTGCCAGTCTTTATACCGGGACATACCTCTACGAGCAGTACTTC. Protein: CASLYTGTYLYEQYF.